This TCR beta chain was identified in a study of T cell repertoires in cytomegalovirus infection. Study information: It can be stated that public TCR beta signatures indicated CMV infection as well as a matching HLA type.

Study outcomes and limitations: HLA-C-restricted CMV-specific TCR beta clonotypes were dominant in the ex vivo response. Summed frequency of public TCR beta families distinguished CMV carriers with the relevant HLA.

This clonotype came up once. The antigen is not known. TCRdb fed the reads into MiXCR, producing one record per CDR3 protein. The data show roughly 720,000 distinct CDR3 sequences, approximately 34% seen once. Sequenced material: PBMCs. The receptor was isolated from a human donor in good health (CMV status not recorded). Some clones in this sample may be carry-over from other donors' samples.

The CDR3 loop is CASSLGASGGITEAFF. The CDR3 coding sequence is TGTGCCAGCAGCTTAGGGGCGTCAGGGGGCATCACTGAAGCTTTCTTT. The V call is TRBV7-3, the J call TRBJ1-1; 8 nucleotides align to TRBD1. The CDR3 length is 16 residues. J was trimmed by 4 bases and V by 2 bases; bases with no gene match: 9. Germline assignment: CDR1 SGHTA and CDR2 FQGTGA.